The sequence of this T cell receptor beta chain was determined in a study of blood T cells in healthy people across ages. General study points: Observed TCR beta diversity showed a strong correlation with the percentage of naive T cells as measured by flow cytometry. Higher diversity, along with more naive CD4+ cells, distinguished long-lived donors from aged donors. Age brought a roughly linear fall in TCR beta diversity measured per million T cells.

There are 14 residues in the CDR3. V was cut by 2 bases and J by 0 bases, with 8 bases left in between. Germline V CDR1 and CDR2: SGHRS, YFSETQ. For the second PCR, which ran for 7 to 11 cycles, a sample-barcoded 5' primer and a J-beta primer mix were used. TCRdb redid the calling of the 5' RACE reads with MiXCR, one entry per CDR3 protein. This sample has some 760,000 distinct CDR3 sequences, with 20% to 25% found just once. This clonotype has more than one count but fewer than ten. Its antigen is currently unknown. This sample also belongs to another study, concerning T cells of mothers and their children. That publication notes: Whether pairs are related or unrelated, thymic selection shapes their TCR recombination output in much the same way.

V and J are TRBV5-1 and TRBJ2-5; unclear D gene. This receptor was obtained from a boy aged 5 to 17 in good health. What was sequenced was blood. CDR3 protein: CASSFSANQETQYF. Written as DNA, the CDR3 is TGCGCCAGCAGCTTCTCAGCAAACCAAGAGACCCAGTACTTC.